Given below is one T cell receptor beta chain in context. The germline V and J ends were trimmed by 0 bases and 1 base, with 6 bases remaining between them. The CDR3 is 15 amino acids. CDR1 and CDR2 (germline): LNHDA, SQIVND (reference sequence). Construction of the TCRbeta library involved unique molecular identifiers. Each CDR3 protein is one row after TCRdb ran MiXCR on the PCR reads. The sample carries 500,000 to 600,000 distinct CDR3 sequences, roughly 30% recorded once. The data were obtained in a study of T-cell reconstitution after alpha-beta-depleted transplantation in children. This TCR came from a boy in the first two years of life with Wiskott-Aldrich syndrome, due to receive a stem cell transplant. This sequence joins TRBV19 and TRBJ2-2, with D possibly TRBD1 on 5 matching bases. Sequences were derived from PBMCs, sampled before TCRalphabeta/CD19-depleted stem cell transplant. Written as DNA, the CDR3 is TGTGCCAGTAGTATAGACACAGGGAACACCGGGGAGCTGTTTTTT. This translates into CASSIDTGNTGELFF.